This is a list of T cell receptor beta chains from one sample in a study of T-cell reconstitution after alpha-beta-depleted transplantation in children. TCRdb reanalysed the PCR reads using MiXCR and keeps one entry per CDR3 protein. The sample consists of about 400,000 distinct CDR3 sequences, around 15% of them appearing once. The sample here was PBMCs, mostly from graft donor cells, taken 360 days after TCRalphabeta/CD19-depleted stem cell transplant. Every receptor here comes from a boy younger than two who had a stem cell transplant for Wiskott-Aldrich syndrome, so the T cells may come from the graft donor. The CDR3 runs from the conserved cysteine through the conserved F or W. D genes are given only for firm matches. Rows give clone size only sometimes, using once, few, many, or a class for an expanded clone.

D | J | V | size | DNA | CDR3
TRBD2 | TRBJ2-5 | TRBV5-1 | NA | TGCGCCAGCAGCTTCGGACTAGATGAGACCCAGTACTTC | CASSFGLDETQYF
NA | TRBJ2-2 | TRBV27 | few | TGTGCCAGCAGTTTGAAGGCCGCCGGGGAGCTGTTTTTT | CASSLKAAGELFF
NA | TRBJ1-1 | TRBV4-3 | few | TGCGCCAGCAGACGCAGGGTGGGAGACACTGAAGCTTTCTTT | CASRRRVGDTEAFF
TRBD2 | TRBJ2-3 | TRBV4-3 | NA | TGCGCCAGCAGCCAAGAACTAGCGGGGGGAGATACGCAGTATTTT | CASSQELAGGDTQYF
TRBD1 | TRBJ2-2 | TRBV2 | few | TGTGCCAGCAGGTTCGACAGGGGGACGGTCGGGGAGCTGTTTTTT | CASRFDRGTVGELFF
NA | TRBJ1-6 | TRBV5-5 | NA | TGTGCCAGCAACCCCCAGTCCGGGGGCTGGTCACCCCTCCACTTT | CASNPQSGGWSPLHF
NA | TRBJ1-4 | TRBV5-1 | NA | TGCGCCAGCAGCTTGGGTAGCAATGAAAAACTGTTTTTT | CASSLGSNEKLFF
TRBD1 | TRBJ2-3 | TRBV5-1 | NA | TGCGCCACCGGACAGGGACCCACAGATACGCAGTATTTT | CATGQGPTDTQYF
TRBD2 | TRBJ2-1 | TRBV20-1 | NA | TGCAGTGCTAGTTGGACTAGCGGATACAATGAGCAGTTCTTC | CSASWTSGYNEQFF
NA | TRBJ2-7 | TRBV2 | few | TGTGCCAGCAGTGCACAGGGTGGGGGCTACGAGCAGTACTTC | CASSAQGGGYEQYF
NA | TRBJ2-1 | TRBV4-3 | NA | TGCGCCAGCAGCCAGGTCGTTGTGGGGAATGAGCAGTTCTTC | CASSQVVVGNEQFF
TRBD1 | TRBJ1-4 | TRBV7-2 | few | TGTGCCAGCAGCTTCGCGAGAGGACAGGGGGCGCAAAAACTGTTTTTT | CASSFARGQGAQKLFF
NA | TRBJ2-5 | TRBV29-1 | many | TGCAGCGTTAGGGGCTTCGAGACCCAGTACTTC | CSVRGFETQYF
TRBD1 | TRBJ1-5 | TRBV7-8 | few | TGTGCCAGCAGCTTAAAGTTGGACAGGGCTAATCAGCCCCAGCATTTT | CASSLKLDRANQPQHF
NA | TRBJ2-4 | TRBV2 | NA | TGTGCCAGCAGTGATACAGATGGCAAAAACATTCAGTACTTC | CASSDTDGKNIQYF
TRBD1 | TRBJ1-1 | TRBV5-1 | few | TGCGCCAGCAGCCTTCTAGGGACAGTGAACACTGAAGCTTTCTTT | CASSLLGTVNTEAFF
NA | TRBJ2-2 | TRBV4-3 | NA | TGCGCCAGCAGCCAAGATCCCACTAGGACCGGGGAGCTGTTTTTT | CASSQDPTRTGELFF
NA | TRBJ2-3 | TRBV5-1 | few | TGCGCCAGCACCAGTTTAGTGACAGATACGCAGTATTTT | CASTSLVTDTQYF
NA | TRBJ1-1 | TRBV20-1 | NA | TGCAGTGCTAGCCGTGATCTAGCTGAAGCTTTCTTT | CSASRDLAEAFF
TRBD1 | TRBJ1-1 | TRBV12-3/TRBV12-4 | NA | TGTGCCAGCAGAACGGCAGGGGGGAGAGGTAACACTGAAGCTTTCTTT | CASRTAGGRGNTEAFF
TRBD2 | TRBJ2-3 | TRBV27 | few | TGTGCCAGCAGTTTACTAGCGGGGGGAACCGCGTACACAGATACGCAGTATTTT | CASSLLAGGTAYTDTQYF
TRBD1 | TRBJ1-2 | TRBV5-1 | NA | TGCGCCAGCCGAGACAGGGGTTACTATGGCTACACCTTC | CASRDRGYYGYTF
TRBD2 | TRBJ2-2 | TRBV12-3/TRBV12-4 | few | TGTGCCAGCAGCCGAATAAGGACTAGCCTGGTCACCGGGGAGCTGTTTTTT | CASSRIRTSLVTGELFF
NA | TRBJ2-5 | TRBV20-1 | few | TGCAGTGCTCTCTTTAGTGGACAAGAGACCCAGTACTTC | CSALFSGQETQYF
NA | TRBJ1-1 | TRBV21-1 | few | TGTGCCAGCAGCAAACAGGGGATGAACACTGAAGCTTTCTTT | CASSKQGMNTEAFF
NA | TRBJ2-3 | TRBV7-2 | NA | TGTGCCAGCAGCCTCAGGAGGGGGGGCCGGACAGATACGCAGTATTTT | CASSLRRGGRTDTQYF
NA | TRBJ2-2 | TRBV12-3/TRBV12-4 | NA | TGTGCCAGCAGACCCTCGGGGCGGGAGAACACCGGGGAGCTGTTTTTT | CASRPSGRENTGELFF
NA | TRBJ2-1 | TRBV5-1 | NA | TGCGCCAGCAGCTTGGGCGGGGAGACATACAATGAGCAGTTCTTC | CASSLGGETYNEQFF
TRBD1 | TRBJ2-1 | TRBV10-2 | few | TGCGCCAGCAGTGAAAGGTGGGACAGGGTTCGCGATGAGCAGTTCTTC | CASSERWDRVRDEQFF
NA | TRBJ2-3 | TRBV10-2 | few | TGCGCCAGCAGTGAGTGGACTGGCACTAGCACAGATACGCAGTATTTT | CASSEWTGTSTDTQYF
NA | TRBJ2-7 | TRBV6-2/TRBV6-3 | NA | TGTGCCAGCAGTTACTCGAATGGAGGGCCCCAGTACGAGCAGTACTTC | CASSYSNGGPQYEQYF
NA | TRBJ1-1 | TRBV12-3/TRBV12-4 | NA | TGTACCCTCAGTTTAGCGAGAAAGGATTGGGACACGCTCGGCTCTGAAGCTTTCTTT | CTLSLARKDWDTLGSEAFF
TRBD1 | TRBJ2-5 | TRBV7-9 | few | TGTGCCAGCAGCTTATTCGGACAGGAAAAAGAGACCCAGTACTTC | CASSLFGQEKETQYF
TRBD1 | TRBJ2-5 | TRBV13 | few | TGTGCCAGCAGCTCCGGACAGGGAGGTTGGGAGACCCAGTACTTC | CASSSGQGGWETQYF